The text below deals with one T cell receptor (beta chain). The antigen is undetermined. The CDR3 is made up of 15 amino acids. V shed 4 bases and J 6 bases; nucleotides not matched to a gene: 9. Germline values: CDR1 SGHRS, CDR2 YFSETQ. Produced via immunoSEQ multiplex PCR; TCRdb's table is partial and in-frame only. The top ten hold around 0.58% of the sample, which has roughly 120,000 clones, 92% seen once. This sample is part of a study of Tregs in tolerant kidney transplant recipients. Study conclusions and caveats: This study did not directly address biological reproducibility.

This receptor was identified in a human donor in good health. The chain joins TRBV5-1 to TRBJ2-1, with TRBD1 matching over 8 bases. Sample: CD4+ T cells from blood. As DNA, the CDR3 is TGCGCCAGCAGCCATGGACAGGGCTCAGGCAATGAGCAGTTCTTC. Residues: CASSHGQGSGNEQFF. The full variable domain, its missing parts supplied by reference TRBV5-1 and TRBJ2-1, is KAGVTQTPRYLIKTRGQQVTLSCSPISGHRSVSWYQQTPGQGLQFLFEYFSETQRNKGNFPGRFSGRQFSNSRSEMNVSTLELGDSALYLCASSHGQGSGNEQFFGPGTRLTVL.